This entry lists 5 T cell receptor beta chains sequenced from one sample in a study of cytomegalovirus exposure and HLA in healthy donors. This PCR relied on a set of 60 Vbeta primers and 13 Jbeta primers. Sequencing was performed with immunoSEQ multiplex PCR; in TCRdb, only in-frame clones are kept and a portion is missing. The data contain 150,000 to 200,000 clones, around 75% of them singletons. Input material: PBMCs. The receptors shown here come from a human donor in good health.

The chain combines TRBV6-4 with TRBJ2-2; 8 nucleotides align to TRBD1. The CDR3 consists of 17 residues. Germline-derived CDR1 and CDR2 are MRHNA and SNTAGT. J lost 2 bases, V lost 4 bases, and 9 bases had no gene match. CDR3: CASSVDRGYLNTGELFF. CDR3 nucleotide sequence: TGTGCCAGCAGTGTAGACAGGGGATACCTTAACACCGGGGAGCTGTTTTTT.

In its sample, this clone was seen a few times. The chain combines TRBV2 with TRBJ2-7, with D uncertain. CDR1 is SNHLY and CDR2 is FYNNEI in the germline V gene. The V end lost 1 base, the J end lost 4 bases, and 11 bases lay between the germline ends. This CDR3 is 14 amino acids long. The CDR3 region has the DNA TGTGCCAGCAGTGAAGACGCTAGTCTATACGAGCAGTACTTC. Translation gives CASSEDASLYEQYF.

This chain links TRBV2 with TRBJ1-4, with 7 bases identical to TRBD1. The CDR3 has 15 amino acids. Germline CDR1 reads SNHLY; CDR2 reads FYNNEI. Trimming at V came to 5 bases and at J to 3 bases, leaving 6 bases not matched to a gene. In nucleotides, the CDR3 is TGTGCCAGCAGTCCGACAGGGAACTCTAATGAAAAACTGTTTTTT. Translating it yields CASSPTGNSNEKLFF.

The chain joins TRBV7-6 to TRBJ1-5, with TRBD1 matching over 7 bases. CDR1 and CDR2 (germline): SGHVS, FNYEAQ. J lost 0 bases, V lost 1 base, and 3 bases had no gene match. This CDR3 region has 16 residues. Written as DNA, the CDR3 is TGTGCCAGCAGCTTAGAGGACAGGTATAGCAATCAGCCCCAGCATTTT. As protein: CASSLEDRYSNQPQHF.

V gene TRBV5-1 combines with J gene TRBJ1-6, with 9 bases fitting TRBD1. V lost 5 bases, J lost 7 bases, and 4 bases stayed unmatched. The CDR3 is made up of 14 amino acids. CDR1 SGHRS and CDR2 YFSETQ come from the germline V gene. CDR3 sequence reads: CASSWDRANSPLHF. The CDR3 DNA follows: TGCGCCAGCAGTTGGGACAGGGCGAATTCACCCCTCCACTTT.